What follows describes a single T cell receptor (beta chain). Its antigen is as yet unknown. The sample originates from a study of early T cells in non-severe SARS-CoV-2 infection. Study at large: The study sequenced bulk RNA from unsorted whole blood, with chains unpaired. Broader study findings: VDJdb matching favored anti-spike CD8 responses, missing private and CD4 specificities.

As part of library construction, unique molecular identifiers were attached to individual cDNA molecules. TCRdb independently ran MiXCR on the 5' RACE reads; one entry per CDR3 protein. The sample has tens of thousands of distinct CDR3 sequences, more than 9% seen once. V was trimmed by 1 base and J by 0 bases, leaving 5 bases between them. This CDR3 is 14 amino acids long. The TCR originated in an adult who was a healthcare worker with PCR-confirmed SARS-CoV-2 infection or an uninfected control (not recorded which). The specimen was whole blood. The chain has TRBV12-3 or TRBV12-4 and TRBJ2-3; D unclear. The CDR3, as DNA: TGTGCCAGCAGTTTAGTAGTTAGCACAGATACGCAGTATTTT. As protein: CASSLVVSTDTQYF.